Sequencing of this T cell receptor (beta chain) was carried out in a study of Graves' ophthalmopathy and Graves' hyperthyroidism. Overall study results and limits: With approximately 88% sensitivity and approximately 80% specificity, a 13-signature model separated ophthalmopathy from stable hyperthyroidism. It was with 65% to 71% sensitivity and about 72% specificity that the model predicted ophthalmopathy progression.

There are 14 residues in the CDR3. From germline, CDR1 is DFQATT and CDR2 SNEGSKA (reference sequence). Between the trimmed V and J ends, which lost 0 bases and 7 bases, there was a span of 15 bases. Certain patients were not enrolled. These were patients with other autoimmune diseases, uncontrolled infections, pregnancy or lactation. This clonotype was recorded many times. Its antigen is not known. From RNA, the CDR3 regions of TCR beta chains were amplified and sequenced. An opening RT-PCR round employed HTBI primers and preceded a second-round multiplex PCR. MiXCR, applied by TCRdb to the multiplex PCR reads, yields one record per CDR3 protein. Of about 210,000 distinct CDR3 sequences in the sample, approximately 29% were seen once.

This TCR was recovered from a man aged 50-59 years with Graves' ophthalmopathy. The sample was peripheral blood. This chain joins TRBV20-1 and TRBJ1-2; maybe TRBD1 (6 bases). CDR3 region: CSARDLAGAGGYTF. In DNA form, the CDR3 reads TGCAGTGCTAGAGATCTGGCAGGGGCGGGTGGCTACACCTTC.